This T cell receptor (beta chain) was sequenced during a study of low-dose radiotherapy and immunotherapy resistance in tumors. Time point: before trial treatment. CDR1 SEHNR and CDR2 FQNEAQ come from the germline V gene (reference sequence). The CDR3 spans 14 residues. V shed 0 bases and J shed 5 bases, with 10 bases lying between them. This clonotype was found many times. TRAV- and TRBV-specific primers were used for first-strand cDNA, which covered alpha and beta chains. Both a constant-region primer and a V-primer adapter served to amplify TCRs across 15 to 20 PCR cycles. TCRdb called the reads again in MiXCR, with one record for every CDR3 protein. Of 85,000 to 100,000 distinct CDR3 sequences listed, more than 7.5% were seen once; the top ten hold around 0.96%.

The chain recombines TRBV7-9 with TRBJ2-5; no firm D call. This material consisted of PBMCs, taken before treatment. The TCR originated in a male donor with prostate cancer. The CDR3 DNA reads as TGTGCCAGCAGCTTAGCGAGCGTTTGGGAGACCCAGTACTTC. Residues: CASSLASVWETQYF.